Each of the 9 T cell receptor beta chains below was sequenced from the same sample in a study of blood T cells in healthy people across ages. For the second PCR, which ran for about 7 to 11 cycles, a sample-barcoded 5' primer and a J-beta primer mix were used. One entry per CDR3 protein results from TCRdb running MiXCR on the 5' RACE reads. The data show approximately 960,000 distinct CDR3 sequences, 25% to 30% seen once. These data were also filed under a second study, of T cells of mothers and their children.

The sequenced sample was blood. The receptors stem from a woman in her forties in good health.

The chain has TRBV9 and TRBJ1-1; TRBD1 might be the D (5 bases). Germline V gene lookup returns CDR1 SGDLS and CDR2 YYNGEE. CDR3 size: 18 residues. Trimming removed 4 bases from V and 2 bases from J, with 24 bases in between. The CDR3 protein is CASSLGAGTANENTEAFF. CDR3 DNA: TGTGCCAGCAGCTTAGGGGCGGGGACGGCGAACGAAAACACTGAAGCTTTCTTT.

The V gene is TRBV28, the J gene TRBJ2-1, with D unresolved. The CDR3 covers 13 residues. The V end was cut by 0 bases, the J end by 6 bases, with 6 bases between. Per the germline V gene, CDR1 is MDHEN and CDR2 is SYDVKM. The CDR3 DNA reads as TGTGCCAGCAGTTTATGGACTTCCAATGAGCAGTTCTTC. It yields the protein CASSLWTSNEQFF.

This clonotype showed up just a few times. The chain carries TRBV6-2 or TRBV6-3 and TRBJ2-7; 7 bases map to TRBD1. Germline-derived CDR1 and CDR2 are MNHEY and SVGEGT. CDR3 size: 15 residues. V trimming: 2 bases; J trimming: 2 bases; junction bases outside the gene matches: 6. The chain's CDR3 is CASSYQQGGPYEQYF. The DNA of the CDR3 is TGTGCCAGCAGTTACCAACAAGGGGGCCCCTACGAGCAGTACTTC.

This clonotype was observed a few times. The chain is built from TRBV6-6 and TRBJ1-2, with D unresolved. Germline V gives CDR1 MNHNY, CDR2 SVGAGI (reference sequence). This CDR3 has 14 amino acids. V shed 6 bases and J shed 2 bases, with 13 bases lying between them. This CDR3 is CASSPTGRNYGYTF. The CDR3 bases are TGTGCCAGCAGCCCCACCGGACGGAACTATGGCTACACCTTC.

In regard to this clonotype: Possible read error: a much larger clone is one base away. The chain couples TRBV5-1 to TRBJ1-2, with D tentatively TRBD1 (5 bases). Per germline, CDR1 SGHRS and CDR2 YFSETQ. CDR3 length equals 12 residues. CDR3 in amino acids: CASSQQDYVYTF. CDR3 in DNA: TGCGCCAGCAGCCAACAGGATTATGTCTACACCTTC.

This clonotype was counted ten times or more. J is TRBJ1-2 and V is TRBV27; D is perhaps TRBD1 (5 bases). Trimming left V 4 bases short and J 3 bases short, with 15 bases between. Germline CDR1 is MNHEY and CDR2 is SMNVEV (reference sequence). This CDR3 contains 15 residues. The CDR3 reads CASSWRGASHYGYTF. CDR3 DNA sequence: TGTGCCAGCAGTTGGCGAGGGGCCTCGCACTATGGCTACACCTTC.

This clonotype turned up a few times. The germline gene is not matched at one end of the junction; a read error may be the cause. The rearrangement links TRBV28 to TRBJ1-2; D not resolved. This CDR3 is 14 amino acids long. Germline lookup yields CDR1 MDHEN and CDR2 SYDVKM. The CDR3 coding sequence is TGTGCCAGCAGTTTGTCGTCCAGACTCTATGGCCACACCTTC. Residues: CASSLSSRLYGHTF.

Concerning this clonotype: The CDR3 end shows no conserved phenylalanine or tryptophan, and so a read error is likely. The J gene is TRBJ1-2, the V gene TRBV30, with D possibly being TRBD1 (5 bases). CDR1 GTSNPN and CDR2 SVGIG come from the germline V gene (reference sequence). The CDR3 covers 12 residues. The germline V and J ends were trimmed by 2 bases and 6 bases, with 10 bases remaining between them. In DNA form, the CDR3 reads TGTGCCTGGAGTACAGGACCTAATGGCTACACCGTC. Protein product: CAWSTGPNGYTV.

The genes are TRBV4-2 and TRBJ1-1; D is unresolved. Trimming pared 0 bases from V and 6 bases from J, leaving 14 bases between. The CDR3 loop spans 15 amino acids. The germline V gene encodes CDR1 LGHNA and CDR2 YNFKEQ. The CDR3: CASSQDPGRGAEAFF. The CDR3 DNA sequence: TGTGCCAGCAGCCAAGATCCGGGGAGAGGAGCTGAAGCTTTCTTT.